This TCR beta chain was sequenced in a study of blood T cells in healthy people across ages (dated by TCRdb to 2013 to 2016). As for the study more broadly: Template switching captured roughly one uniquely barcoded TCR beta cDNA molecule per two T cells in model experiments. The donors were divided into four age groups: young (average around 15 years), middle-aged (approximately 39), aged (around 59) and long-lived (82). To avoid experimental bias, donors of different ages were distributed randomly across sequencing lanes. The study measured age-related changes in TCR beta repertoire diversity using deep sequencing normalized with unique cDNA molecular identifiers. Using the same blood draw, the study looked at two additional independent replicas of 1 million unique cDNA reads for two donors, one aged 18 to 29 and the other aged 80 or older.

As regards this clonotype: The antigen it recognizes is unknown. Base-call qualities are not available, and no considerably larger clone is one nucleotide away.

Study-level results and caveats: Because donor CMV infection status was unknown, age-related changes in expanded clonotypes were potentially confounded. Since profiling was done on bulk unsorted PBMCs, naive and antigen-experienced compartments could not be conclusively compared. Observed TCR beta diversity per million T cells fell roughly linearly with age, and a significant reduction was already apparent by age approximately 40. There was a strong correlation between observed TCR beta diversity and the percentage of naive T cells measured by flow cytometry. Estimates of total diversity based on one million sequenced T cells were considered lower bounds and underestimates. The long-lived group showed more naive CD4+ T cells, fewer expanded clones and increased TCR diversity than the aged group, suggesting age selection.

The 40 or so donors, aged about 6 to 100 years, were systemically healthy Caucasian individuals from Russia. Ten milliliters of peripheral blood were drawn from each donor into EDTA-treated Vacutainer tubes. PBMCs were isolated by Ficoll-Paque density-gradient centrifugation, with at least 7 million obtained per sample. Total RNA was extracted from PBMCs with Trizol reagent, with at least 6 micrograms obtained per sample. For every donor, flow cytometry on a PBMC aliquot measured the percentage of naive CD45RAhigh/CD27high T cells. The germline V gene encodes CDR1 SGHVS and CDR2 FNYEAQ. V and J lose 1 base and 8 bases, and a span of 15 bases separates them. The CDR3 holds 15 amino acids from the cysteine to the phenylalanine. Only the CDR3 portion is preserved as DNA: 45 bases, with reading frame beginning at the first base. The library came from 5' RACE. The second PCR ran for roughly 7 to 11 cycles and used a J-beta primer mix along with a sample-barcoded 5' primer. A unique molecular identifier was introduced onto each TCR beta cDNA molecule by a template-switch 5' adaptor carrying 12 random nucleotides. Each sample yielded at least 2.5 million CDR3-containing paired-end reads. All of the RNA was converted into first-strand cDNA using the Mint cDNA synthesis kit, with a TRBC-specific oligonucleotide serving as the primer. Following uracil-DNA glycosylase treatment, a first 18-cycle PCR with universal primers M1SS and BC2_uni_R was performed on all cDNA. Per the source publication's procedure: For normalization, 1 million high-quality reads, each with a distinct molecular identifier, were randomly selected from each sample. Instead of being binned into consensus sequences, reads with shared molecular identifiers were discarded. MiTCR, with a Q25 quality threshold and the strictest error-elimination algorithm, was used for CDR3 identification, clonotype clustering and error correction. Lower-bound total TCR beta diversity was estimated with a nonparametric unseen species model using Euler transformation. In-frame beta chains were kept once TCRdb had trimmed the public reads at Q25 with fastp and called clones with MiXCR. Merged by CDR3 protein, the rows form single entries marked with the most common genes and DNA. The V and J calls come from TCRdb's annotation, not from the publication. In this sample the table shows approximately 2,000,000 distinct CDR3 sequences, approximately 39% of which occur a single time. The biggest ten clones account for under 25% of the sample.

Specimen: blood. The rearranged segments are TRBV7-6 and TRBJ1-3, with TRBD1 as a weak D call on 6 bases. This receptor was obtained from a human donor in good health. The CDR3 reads CASSLGGGRGDTIYF. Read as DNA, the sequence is TGTGCCAGCAGCTTAGGAGGTGGCAGGGGAGACACCATATATTTT.